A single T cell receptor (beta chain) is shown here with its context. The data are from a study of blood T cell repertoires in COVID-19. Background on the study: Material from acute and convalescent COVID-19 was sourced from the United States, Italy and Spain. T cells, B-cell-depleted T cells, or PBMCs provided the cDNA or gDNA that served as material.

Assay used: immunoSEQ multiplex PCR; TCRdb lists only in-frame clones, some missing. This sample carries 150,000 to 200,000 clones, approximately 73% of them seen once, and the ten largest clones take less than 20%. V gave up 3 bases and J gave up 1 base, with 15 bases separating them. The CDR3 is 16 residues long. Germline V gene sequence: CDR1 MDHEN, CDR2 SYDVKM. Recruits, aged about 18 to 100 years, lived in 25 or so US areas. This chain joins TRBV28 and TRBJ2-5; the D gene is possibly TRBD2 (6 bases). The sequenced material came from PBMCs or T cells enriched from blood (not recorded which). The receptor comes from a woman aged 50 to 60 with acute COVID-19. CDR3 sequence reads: CASSFRAGGTQETQYF. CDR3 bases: TGTGCCAGCAGTTTCAGGGCAGGAGGGACCCAAGAGACCCAGTACTTC.